Below, one T cell receptor beta chain is given with its context. This CDR3 comprises 17 residues. Germline V gene lookup returns CDR1 LNHNV and CDR2 YYDKDF (reference sequence). V was pared by 4 bases and J by 4 bases, with 13 bases of the junction left unmatched. These data originate in a study of control samples from healthy donors and cancer patients. Using immunoSEQ multiplex PCR, the repertoire was profiled, and TCRdb retains in-frame clones only, with some absent. The profile covers approximately 44,000 clones, with 70% to 75% appearing a single time and 15% to 20% taken by the ten largest. Sequencing was carried out using formalin-fixed, paraffin-embedded tissue. The source of this sequence is a male donor with melanoma. The chain has TRBV15 and TRBJ2-1; TRBD2 matches 7 bases. The CDR3: CATSTEEGLAAYNEQFF. The CDR3 DNA sequence: TGTGCCACCAGCACAGAGGAGGGGCTAGCGGCTTACAATGAGCAGTTCTTC.